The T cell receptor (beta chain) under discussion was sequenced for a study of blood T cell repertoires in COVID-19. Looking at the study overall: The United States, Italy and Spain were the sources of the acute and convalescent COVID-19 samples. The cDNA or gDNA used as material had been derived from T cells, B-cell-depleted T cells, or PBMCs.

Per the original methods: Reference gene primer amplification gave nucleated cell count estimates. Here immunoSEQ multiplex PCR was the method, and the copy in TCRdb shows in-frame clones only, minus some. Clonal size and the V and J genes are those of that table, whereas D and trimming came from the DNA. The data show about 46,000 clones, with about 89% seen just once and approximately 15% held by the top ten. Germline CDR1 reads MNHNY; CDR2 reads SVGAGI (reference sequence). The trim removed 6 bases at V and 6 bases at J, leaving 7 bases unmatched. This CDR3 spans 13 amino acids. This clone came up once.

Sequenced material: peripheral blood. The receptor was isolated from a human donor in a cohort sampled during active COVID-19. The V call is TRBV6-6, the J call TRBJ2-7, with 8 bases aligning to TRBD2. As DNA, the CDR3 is TGTGCCAGCAGGGGAGAGGCGGGGGGCGAGCAGTACTTC. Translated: CASRGEAGGEQYF.